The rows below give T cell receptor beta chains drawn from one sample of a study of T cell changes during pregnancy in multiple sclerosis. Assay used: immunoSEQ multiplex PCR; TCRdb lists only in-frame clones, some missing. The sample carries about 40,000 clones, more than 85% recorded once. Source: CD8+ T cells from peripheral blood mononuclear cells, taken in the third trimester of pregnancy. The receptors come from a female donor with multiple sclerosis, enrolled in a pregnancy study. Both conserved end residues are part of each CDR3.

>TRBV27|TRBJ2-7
CASSPHPRGEQYF
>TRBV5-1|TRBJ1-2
CASSWYRNYGYTF
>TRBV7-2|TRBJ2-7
CASSLSRASGYYEQYF
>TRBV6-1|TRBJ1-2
CASSEGGDGAYGYTF
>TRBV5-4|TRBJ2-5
CASSPGQEETQYF
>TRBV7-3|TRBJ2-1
CASSPSGRPYNEQFF
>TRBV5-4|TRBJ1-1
CASRLTAGGTEAFF
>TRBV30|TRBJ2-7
CAWRDGLAASSYEQYF
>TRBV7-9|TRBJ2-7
CASRPTGAISYEQYF
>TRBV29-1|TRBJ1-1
CSAIDGGTEAFF
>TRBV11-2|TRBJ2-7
CASSSTGGASDEQYF
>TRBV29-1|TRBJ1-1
CSGGGMNTEAFF
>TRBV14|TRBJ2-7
CASSPWTSGRAWEQYF
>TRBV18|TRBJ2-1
CASSPPPSGQKADEQFF
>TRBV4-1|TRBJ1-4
CASSQAQGAQDEKLFF
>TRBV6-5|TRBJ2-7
CASRVGQGDYEQYF
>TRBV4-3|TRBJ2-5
CASSPDRGRGETQYF
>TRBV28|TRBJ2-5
CASSSPMLSALQETQYF
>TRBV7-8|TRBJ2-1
CASSPGLAGYNEQFF
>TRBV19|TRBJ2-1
CASSIFPSLTNEQFF
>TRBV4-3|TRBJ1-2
CASSLRVGGVADGYTF
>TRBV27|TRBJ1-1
CASSQRGGDRGNTEAFF
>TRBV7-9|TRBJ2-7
CASSSTSTYEQYF
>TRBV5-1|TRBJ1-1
CASSLNQGQKGNTEAFF
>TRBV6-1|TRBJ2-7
CASSEVGTGPIEQYF
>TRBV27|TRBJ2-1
CASSLKGPPTVYNEQFF
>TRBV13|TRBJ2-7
CASSLDGSDVYEQYF
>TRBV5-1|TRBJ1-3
CASSPDRNSGNTIYF
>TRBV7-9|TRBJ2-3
CASSGTGKMIDTQYF
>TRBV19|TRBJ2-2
CASSISGSELFF
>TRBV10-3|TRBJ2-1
CAISEGLAKSYNEQFF
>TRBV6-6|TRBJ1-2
CASSYVARGGYTF
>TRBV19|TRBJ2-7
CASSSGGPTYEQYF
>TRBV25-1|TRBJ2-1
CASSESNRDRFTEQFF
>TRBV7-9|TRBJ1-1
CASSFPVMNTEAFF
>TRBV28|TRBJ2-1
CASSLMARGGGSYNEQFF
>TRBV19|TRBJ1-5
CASSTFGTGVGQPQHF
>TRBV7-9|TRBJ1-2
CASSYAAVYGYTF
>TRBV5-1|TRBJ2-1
CASSPLANNEQFF
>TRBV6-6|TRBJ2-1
CASSPSGSYNEQFF
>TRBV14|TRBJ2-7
CASSQELAYEQYF
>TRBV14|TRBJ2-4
CASSQVGSLNIQYF
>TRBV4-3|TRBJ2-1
CASSQGAGSYNEQFF
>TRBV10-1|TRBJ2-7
CASSLDRALTYEQYF
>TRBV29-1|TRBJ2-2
CSVFSQAGELFF
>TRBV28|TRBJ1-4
CASSLTGQGDYNEKLFF
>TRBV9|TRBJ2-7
CASSVDGRAYEQYF
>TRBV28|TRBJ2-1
CASSSSSGTTNYNEQFF
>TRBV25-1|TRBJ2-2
CASSESRDTGELFF
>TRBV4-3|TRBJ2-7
CASSQGTFYEQYF
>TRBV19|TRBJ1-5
CASSIDGGRYSNQPQHF
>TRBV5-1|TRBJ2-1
CASSFPRDSAYNEQFF
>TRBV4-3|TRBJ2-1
CASSHPGQTGHNEQFF
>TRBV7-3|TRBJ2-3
CASSSLAGPTYTQYF